These T cell receptor beta chains were read from a single sample in a study of PD-1 blockade in classical Hodgkin lymphoma. Measured with immunoSEQ multiplex PCR; TCRdb has only the in-frame clones, and not every one. The sample yields 14,000 to 15,000 clones, roughly nine tenths seen once. Sample: CD8+ T cells from blood. The receptor source for this set is a human donor with classical Hodgkin lymphoma. CDR3s include the opening cysteine and the closing phenylalanine or tryptophan. Each record gives: V gene, J gene, D gene, clone size, CDR3 DNA, CDR3 protein. D genes are given only for firm matches. The size field is filled for only some rows; it gives once, few, many or a size class.

TRBV28,TRBJ2-5,TRBD2,.,TGTGCCAGCAGTTTCCAGCGGGAGGGACAAGAGACCCAGTACTTC,CASSFQREGQETQYF
TRBV6-6,TRBJ2-1,TRBD1,.,TGTGCCAGCAGTTACTCGGGGACAGGTTACAATGAGCAGTTCTTC,CASSYSGTGYNEQFF
TRBV18,TRBJ1-2,.,.,TGTGCCAGCTCATTGCTACCAAGGGGCGCAGGCTATGGCTACACCTTC,CASSLLPRGAGYGYTF
TRBV5-1,TRBJ1-5,.,.,TGCGCCAGCAGCTTGAGAGAGGGGCATCAGCCCCAGCATTTT,CASSLREGHQPQHF
TRBV19,TRBJ2-1,.,.,TGTGCCAGTAGTAATCTAGTCCATGAGCAGTTCTTC,CASSNLVHEQFF
TRBV5-5,TRBJ2-2,.,.,TGTGCCAGCGCCTCGATTACTAGCTATACCGGGGAGCTGTTTTTT,CASASITSYTGELFF
TRBV27,TRBJ2-5,.,.,TGTGCCAGCAGTTTAATGAGTTCGAGGGGAGGAGAGACCCAGTACTTC,CASSLMSSRGGETQYF
TRBV9,TRBJ2-3,.,.,TGTGCCAGCAGCGTAAACTCTCTTTGGGATACGCAGTATTTT,CASSVNSLWDTQYF
TRBV19,TRBJ1-1,.,once,TGTGCCAGTAGACCTACAGAGAACACTGAAGCTTTCTTT,CASRPTENTEAFF
TRBV15,TRBJ1-2,.,few,TGTGCCACCAGCGAAGGAGGGGTGCGTGGCTACACCTTC,CATSEGGVRGYTF
TRBV7-9,TRBJ1-5,.,.,TGTGCCAGCAGCGCCCTCAATCAGCCCCAGCATTTT,CASSALNQPQHF
TRBV19,TRBJ1-2,.,.,TGTGCCAGTAGTCCGACACCTCGACTGGACCGTGGCTACACCTTC,CASSPTPRLDRGYTF
TRBV27,TRBJ2-5,TRBD1,.,TGTGCCAGCCGGGGACAGGTGGGAGAGACCCAGTACTTC,CASRGQVGETQYF
TRBV27,TRBJ1-1,.,once,TGTGCCAGCAGTTTTAGCTTGAACACTGAAGCTTTCTTT,CASSFSLNTEAFF
TRBV7-9,TRBJ2-1,TRBD2,.,TGTGCCAGCAGCTTAGAACTAGCGGGAGGCTTATCTTACAATGAGCAGTTCTTC,CASSLELAGGLSYNEQFF
TRBV28,TRBJ2-2,TRBD2,.,TGTGCCAGCAGCCACCCCCGGGGACTAGCGAACACCGGGGAGCTGTTTTTT,CASSHPRGLANTGELFF
TRBV6-5,TRBJ2-3,.,once,TGTGCCAGCAGTTACCGGCTCACAGGATTGGATACGCAGTATTTT,CASSYRLTGLDTQYF
TRBV5-1,TRBJ1-1,.,.,TGCGCCAGCAGCTTGGGGCCGGGGTCCCCTGAAGCTTTCTTT,CASSLGPGSPEAFF
TRBV6-5,TRBJ2-5,TRBD1,.,TGTGCCAGCAGTTACGGGACAGGGGAGGTAAAGACCCAGTACTTC,CASSYGTGEVKTQYF
TRBV6-6,TRBJ2-1,.,.,TGTGCCAGCAGTTACTCGGGACCCACCGATGAGCAGTTCTTC,CASSYSGPTDEQFF
TRBV2,TRBJ2-5,.,.,TGTGCCAGCAGTGAAGAGGAAGGGTGGCAGGGACGAGAGACCCAGTACTTC,CASSEEEGWQGRETQYF
TRBV10-3,TRBJ1-3,.,once,TGTGCCATCAGTGTCCCAGGGGACGGAAACACCATATATTTT,CAISVPGDGNTIYF
TRBV28,TRBJ2-7,.,.,TGTGCCAGCATCCTCAGGGGCTCCCTGGGCGAGCAGTACTTC,CASILRGSLGEQYF
TRBV28,TRBJ1-5,.,.,TGTGCCAGCAGTTTCCCCCAGCCCCAGCATTTT,CASSFPQPQHF
TRBV27,TRBJ2-7,TRBD2,.,TGTGCCAGCAAACTGGGACTAGCCCACTACGAGCAGTACTTC,CASKLGLAHYEQYF
TRBV20-1,TRBJ1-2,.,few,TGCAGTGCCCAGGGGCCGGATGGCTACACCTTC,CSAQGPDGYTF
TRBV27,TRBJ2-4,.,.,TGTGCCAGCAGTTTACTGTCTGCGGGCAAAAACATTCAGTACTTC,CASSLLSAGKNIQYF
TRBV27,TRBJ2-7,TRBD1,once,TGTGCCAGCAGTCCCAGGGGGCCCCTCTACGAGCAGTACTTC,CASSPRGPLYEQYF
TRBV7-9,TRBJ2-7,.,.,TGTGCCAGCAGCTCGTCCGCCGCTTACGAGCAGTACTTC,CASSSSAAYEQYF
TRBV11-3,TRBJ2-5,TRBD1,.,TGTGCCAGCAGCCCTCGACAGGGAGAAGAGACCCAGTACTTC,CASSPRQGEETQYF
TRBV12-5,TRBJ2-1,.,.,TGTGCTAGTGGTCCGAAGGGATACAATGAGCAGTTCTTC,CASGPKGYNEQFF
TRBV7-6,TRBJ2-5,TRBD1,.,TGTGCCAGCATACAGGGGCTCTGGCAAGAGACCCAGTACTTC,CASIQGLWQETQYF
TRBV6-1,TRBJ2-2,.,.,TGTGCCAGAAACAGGGGGGGACGGGCCACCGGGGAGCTGTTTTTT,CARNRGGRATGELFF
TRBV9,TRBJ2-1,.,once,TGTGCCAGCAGCGTAGCCCCGGGTGAGCAGTTCTTC,CASSVAPGEQFF
TRBV7-9,TRBJ1-6,TRBD1,.,TGTGCCAGCAGCCCCAGGACAGGGAGCTCCTATAATTCACCCCTCCACTTT,CASSPRTGSSYNSPLHF
TRBV28,TRBJ2-3,.,.,TGTGCCAGCAGTCATCCACAGGGTAGCACAGATACGCAGTATTTT,CASSHPQGSTDTQYF
TRBV28,TRBJ1-2,.,.,TGTGCCAGCAGTTTCTGGGGGGGAACTAACTATGGCTACACCTTC,CASSFWGGTNYGYTF
TRBV19,TRBJ2-2,TRBD2,.,TGTGCCTGTACCCCGGGACTAGCGGGCCTGTGGAGCACCGGGGAGCTGTTTTTT,CACTPGLAGLWSTGELFF
TRBV18,TRBJ1-1,.,.,TGTGCCAGCTCACCACAGGTATATGGGGGAGCGAACACTGAAGCTTTCTTT,CASSPQVYGGANTEAFF
TRBV28,TRBJ1-2,TRBD1,.,TGTGCCAGCAGCACTGGACAGGCGTATGGCTACACCTTC,CASSTGQAYGYTF
TRBV18,TRBJ1-1,.,.,TGTGCCAGCTCACCAGGAAACCCGTCGCAGTTCGAAGCTTTCTTT,CASSPGNPSQFEAFF
TRBV4-1,TRBJ2-5,.,.,TGCACCAGCAGCCGCTCTGGTGAGACCCAGTACTTC,CTSSRSGETQYF
TRBV10-1,TRBJ2-7,TRBD1,few,TGCGCCAGCAGTGAGTCTACAGGGGGCTACGAGCAGTACTTC,CASSESTGGYEQYF
TRBV6-5,TRBJ1-1,TRBD1,.,TGTGCCAGCAGTTATTCACGGGACAGGGGGCCCACTGAAGCTTTCTTT,CASSYSRDRGPTEAFF
TRBV30,TRBJ2-6,.,.,TGTGCCTGGAGTATGGGCGTGGTCGGGGCCAACGTCCTGACTTTC,CAWSMGVVGANVLTF
TRBV9,TRBJ2-5,TRBD2,.,TGTGCCAGCAGCCCACGGACTAGCTCCCAAGAGACCCAGTACTTC,CASSPRTSSQETQYF
TRBV7-8,TRBJ2-7,.,.,TGTGCCAGCAGCTTAATTGTAAGAGAGGGCGAGCAGTACTTC,CASSLIVREGEQYF
TRBV14,TRBJ2-1,TRBD2,large,TGTGCCAGCAGCCCTTGGACTAGCGGGAACCCCTACAATGAGCAGTTCTTC,CASSPWTSGNPYNEQFF
TRBV7-9,TRBJ2-1,TRBD1,.,TGTGCCAGCAGCTCGACCCTCGGGACAGGTCGGCCCTACAATGAGCAGTTCTTC,CASSSTLGTGRPYNEQFF
TRBV29-1,TRBJ2-2,TRBD2,.,TGCAGCGTTGAAACTAGCGGGATAACCGGGGAGCTGTTTTTT,CSVETSGITGELFF
TRBV30,TRBJ2-5,.,.,TGTGCCTGGGGGTCAGGGACCCAGTACTTC,CAWGSGTQYF
TRBV27,TRBJ2-7,.,few,TGTGCGGCGGCAAAATCGTCCTACGAGCAGTACTTC,CAAAKSSYEQYF
TRBV6-5,TRBJ2-3,.,.,TGTGCCAGCGCTCCCTTCGAAGGGGATACGCAGTATTTT,CASAPFEGDTQYF